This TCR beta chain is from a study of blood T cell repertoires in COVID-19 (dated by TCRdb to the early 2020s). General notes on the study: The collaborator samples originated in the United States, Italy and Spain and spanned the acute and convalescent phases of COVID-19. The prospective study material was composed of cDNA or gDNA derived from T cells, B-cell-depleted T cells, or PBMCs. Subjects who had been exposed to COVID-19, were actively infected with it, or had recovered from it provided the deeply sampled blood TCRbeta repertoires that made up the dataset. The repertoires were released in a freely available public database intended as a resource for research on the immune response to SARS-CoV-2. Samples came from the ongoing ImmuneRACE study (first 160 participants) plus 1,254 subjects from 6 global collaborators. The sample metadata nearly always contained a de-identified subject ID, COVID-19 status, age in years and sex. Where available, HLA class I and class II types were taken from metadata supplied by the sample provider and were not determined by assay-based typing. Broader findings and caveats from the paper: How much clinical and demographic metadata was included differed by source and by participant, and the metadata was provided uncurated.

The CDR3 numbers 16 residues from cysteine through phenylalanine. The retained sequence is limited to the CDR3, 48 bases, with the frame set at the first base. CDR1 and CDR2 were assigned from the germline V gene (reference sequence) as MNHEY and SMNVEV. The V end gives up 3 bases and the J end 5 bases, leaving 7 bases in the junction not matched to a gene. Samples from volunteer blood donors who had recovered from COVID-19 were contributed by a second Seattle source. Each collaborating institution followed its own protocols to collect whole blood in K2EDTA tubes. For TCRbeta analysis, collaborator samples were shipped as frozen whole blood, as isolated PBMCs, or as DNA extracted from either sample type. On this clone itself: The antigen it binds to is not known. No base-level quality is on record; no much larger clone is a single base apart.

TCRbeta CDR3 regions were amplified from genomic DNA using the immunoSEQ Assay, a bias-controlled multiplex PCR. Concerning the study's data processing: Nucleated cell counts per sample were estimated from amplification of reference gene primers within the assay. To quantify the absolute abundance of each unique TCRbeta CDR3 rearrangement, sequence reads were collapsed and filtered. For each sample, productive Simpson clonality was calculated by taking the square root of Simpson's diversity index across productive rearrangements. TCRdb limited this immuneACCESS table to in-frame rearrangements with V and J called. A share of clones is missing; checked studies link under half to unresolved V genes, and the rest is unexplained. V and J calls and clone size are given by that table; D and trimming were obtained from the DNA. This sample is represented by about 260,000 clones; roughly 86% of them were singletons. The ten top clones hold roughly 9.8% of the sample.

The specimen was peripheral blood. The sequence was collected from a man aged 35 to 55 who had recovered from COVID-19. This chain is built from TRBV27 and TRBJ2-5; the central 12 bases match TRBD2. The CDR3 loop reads CASSFGTSGSWETQYF. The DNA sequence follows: TGTGCCAGCAGTTTTGGGACTAGCGGGTCTTGGGAGACCCAGTACTTC.